This TCR beta chain is from a study of regulatory dendritic cells for organ transplantation. The study, taken as a whole, reports: Regulatory dendritic cells appeared to expand memory CD8+ clones less than mature ones. Between individuals, the alloreactive memory CD8+ T cell pool differed considerably. Naive T cells showed high diversity, memory cells less, memory CD8+ least.

This CDR3 region has 16 residues. Trimming took 10 bases from V and 5 from J, leaving 25 bases between them. From germline, CDR1 is LNHDA and CDR2 SQIVND (reference sequence). FACS sorted CD4+ or CD8+ T cells into CD45RA+ naive and CD45RO+ memory. Some clones are missing from TCRdb's copy, which holds only in-frame ones; the method was immunoSEQ multiplex PCR. The sample shows some 35,000 clones, 85% to 90% of them seen only once. Regarding this clone: Its specificity is unknown.

This TCR derives from a human donor in good health. The sample taken for sequencing was naive CD4+ T cells from blood. Subset denoted: CD45RA+ naive T cells. The rearrangement links TRBV19 to TRBJ2-3, with a possible D match to TRBD2 (6 bases). CDR3 in amino acids: CATCPRPGLFGDTQYF. In DNA form, the CDR3 reads TGTGCCACCTGCCCTCGGCCGGGACTGTTTGGAGATACGCAGTATTTT.